Below, 25 T cell receptor beta chains from the same sample are listed, as sequenced in a study of Ad26.COV2.S vaccination and SARS-CoV-2 variants. Treatment in this sample: about 20 received Ad26.COV2.S at low or high dose, single or two shots; about 5 received placebo; per-sample allocation not given. The investigators took samples on day 63 after the first vaccine or placebo injection. Generated by immunoSEQ multiplex PCR, the TCRdb table keeps only in-frame clones and is missing some. The data show hundreds of thousands of clones, roughly 87% seen once. Sequencing was performed on peripheral blood, taken in a trial of Ad26.COV2.S vaccine versus placebo. These receptors all stem from a person between 18 and 60 years old who received the Ad26.COV2.S COVID-19 vaccine or a placebo.

The rearrangement joins TRBV3-1 (or the pseudogene TRBV3-2) to TRBJ2-7; 13 positions agree with TRBD2. V was clipped by 1 base and J by 3 bases; unmatched bases: 6. This CDR3 is built from 17 residues. The V gene's germline CDR1 is LGHDT and CDR2 YNNKEL (reference sequence). The CDR3: CASSQAPWTSGGYEQYF. The CDR3 bases are TGTGCCAGCAGCCAAGCTCCATGGACTAGCGGGGGCTACGAGCAGTACTTC.

The V and J genes are TRBV5-1 and TRBJ1-5; TRBD1 matches at 7 bases. CDR3 size: 15 residues. CDR1 and CDR2 (germline): SGHRS, YFSETQ. Unmatched junction bases numbered 6, after V lost 4 bases and J lost 2 bases. CDR3 DNA sequence: TGCGCCAGCAGCCCCTCAGGGGGTGGCAATCAGCCCCAGCATTTT. This gives the protein CASSPSGGGNQPQHF.

The V gene is TRBV5-1, the J gene TRBJ2-7; 7 bases agree with TRBD1. V dropped 3 bases and J dropped 5; count of bases not matched to a gene: 8. The CDR3 loop spans 14 amino acids. Germline CDR1 is SGHRS and CDR2 is YFSETQ. The CDR3 DNA reads as TGCGCCAGCAGCTGGGACAGTCCAGCCGACGAGCAGTACTTC. Translation gives CASSWDSPADEQYF.

This clone was seen just once. The chain couples TRBV21-1 to TRBJ1-1; the table names TRBD1, a call not compared with the DNA. TRBV21-1 corresponds to a pseudogene. The CDR3 covers 13 residues. This CDR3 reads CASSNKGITEAFF. CDR3 DNA: TGTGCCAGCAGCAACAAGGGGATCACTGAAGCTTTCTTT.

The chain employs TRBV5-1 and TRBJ2-7, with TRBD1 identical over 7 bases. V lost 3 bases, J lost 6 bases, and 9 bases stayed unmatched. CDR1 and CDR2 (germline): SGHRS, YFSETQ. The CDR3 is 14 amino acids. CDR3 sequence reads: CASSSRMTGTEQYF. The CDR3 bases are TGCGCCAGCAGCTCCCGGATGACAGGGACCGAGCAGTACTTC.

The V call is TRBV7-8, the J call TRBJ2-5, with 7 bases that match TRBD2. The CDR3 contains 17 residues. Germline loops: CDR1 SGHVS, CDR2 FQNEAQ. The V gene end was trimmed by 6 bases and the J gene end by 0 bases; junction bases not matched to a gene: 13. The CDR3 protein is CASRFLRRGIHQETQYF. CDR3 bases: TGTGCCAGCAGATTTTTAAGGCGGGGGATCCACCAAGAGACCCAGTACTTC.

The chain joins TRBV30 to TRBJ2-3; 8 bases align to TRBD1. The CDR3 is made up of 14 amino acids. J gave up 3 bases and V 4 bases, and 6 bases lay outside the gene matches. Germline V CDR1 and CDR2: GTSNPN, SVGIG (reference sequence). The CDR3, as DNA: TGTGCCTGGACCCCGGGACAGGCTACAGATACGCAGTATTTT. It specifies CAWTPGQATDTQYF. Supplemented by reference TRBV30 and TRBJ2-3, the full variable domain reads SQTIHQWPATLVQPVGSPLSLECTVEGTSNPNLYWYRQAAGRGLQLLFYSVGIGQISSEVPQNLSASRPQDRQFILSSKKLLLSDSGFYLCAWTPGQATDTQYFGPGTRLTVL.

V and J are TRBV7-6 and TRBJ2-2; D gene ambiguous. The V gene's germline CDR1 is SGHVS and CDR2 FNYEAQ. The CDR3 totals 17 residues. V was clipped by 5 bases and J by 0 bases, with 16 bases between them. The CDR3 is CASSRIVGLTNTGELFF. In nucleotides, the CDR3 is TGTGCCAGCAGCCGTATCGTTGGTCTGACGAACACCGGGGAGCTGTTTTTT. Complete variable domain (other parts from reference TRBV7-6 and TRBJ2-2): GAGVSQSPRYKVTKRGQDVALRCDPISGHVSLYWYRQALGQGPEFLTYFNYEAQQDKSGLPNDRFSAERPEGSISTLTIQRTEQRDSAMYRCASSRIVGLTNTGELFFGEGSRLTVL.

The V gene is TRBV6-6, the J gene TRBJ1-6; D might be TRBD1 (5 bases). The CDR3 covers 15 residues. Germline values: CDR1 MNHNY, CDR2 SVGAGI (reference sequence). The germline V and J ends were trimmed by 6 bases and 7 bases, with 16 bases remaining between them. The CDR3 sequence is CASRDQGRRNSPLHF. The CDR3 DNA sequence: TGTGCCAGCAGGGATCAGGGAAGAAGGAATTCACCCCTCCACTTT.

This sequence joins TRBV5-7 and TRBJ1-2, with TRBD1 as a possible D gene (5 bases). Being an ORF, TRBV5-7 has a function that is uncertain. CDR3 length: 13 amino acids. V dropped 5 bases and J dropped 4 bases, with 12 bases sitting between them. The CDR3 reads CASRPTAFYGYTF. DNA for the CDR3: TGTGCCAGCAGACCGACAGCTTTCTATGGCTACACCTTC.

The chain has TRBV27 and TRBJ2-1; no reliable D call. The V end lost 5 bases, the J end lost 5 bases, and 13 bases lay between the germline ends. Germline V gene data show CDR1 as MNHEY and CDR2 as SMNVEV (reference sequence). This CDR3 region has 14 residues. DNA of the CDR3: TGTGCCAGCAGTGGACGGGCCGTACACAATGAGCAGTTCTTC. Translation gives CASSGRAVHNEQFF.

This rearrangement joins TRBV10-3 to TRBJ1-4; D may be TRBD1 (6 bases). Per the germline V gene, CDR1 is ENHRY and CDR2 is SYGVKD. With 3 bases removed from V and 8 bases from J, the gap between germline ends came to 13 bases. The CDR3 loop spans 14 amino acids. DNA of the CDR3: TGTGCCATCAGTGACAAACAGGGTTGGGAAAAACTGTTTTTT. Encoded protein: CAISDKQGWEKLFF.

This rearrangement joins TRBV27 to TRBJ1-1; D perhaps matches TRBD1 (5 bases). V was cut by 3 bases and J by 6 bases, with 11 bases left in between. Germline V gives CDR1 MNHEY, CDR2 SMNVEV (reference sequence). The CDR3 covers 13 residues. This CDR3 reads CASSLPGIAEAFF. The CDR3 bases are TGTGCCAGCAGTTTGCCAGGGATTGCTGAAGCTTTCTTT.

The chain has TRBV6-5 and TRBJ1-5; 10 bases align to TRBD1. Losses at the gene ends were 5 bases for V and 6 bases for J; bases not matched to a gene: 4. The CDR3 contains 14 residues. Germline assignment: CDR1 MNHEY and CDR2 SVGAGI. The CDR3 DNA reads as TGTGCCAGCAGTAGACAGGGGGCTGGTCAGCCCCAGCATTTT. Translating gives CASSRQGAGQPQHF.

V gene TRBV3-1 (or the pseudogene TRBV3-2) combines with J gene TRBJ2-6; no clear D. V lost 4 bases to trimming and J lost 2 bases, with 12 bases between them. Looked up from germline, CDR1 is LGHDT and CDR2 is YNNKEL (reference sequence). The CDR3 is 16 residues long. CDR3 sequence reads: CASSPPFSPGANVLTF. CDR3 nucleotide sequence: TGTGCCAGCAGCCCCCCTTTCTCCCCTGGGGCCAACGTCCTGACTTTC.

This sequence joins TRBV27 and TRBJ2-7, with TRBD1 identical over 8 bases. V lost 4 bases, J lost 2 bases, and 7 bases stayed unmatched. The V gene's germline CDR1 is MNHEY and CDR2 SMNVEV (reference sequence). The CDR3 sequence is 15 residues long. The DNA for the CDR3 is TGTGCCAGCAGTTCCACGGGGACAGGAACCTACGAGCAGTACTTC. It translates to CASSSTGTGTYEQYF.

The rearrangement joins TRBV18 to TRBJ1-1; weak D call: TRBD1 (5 bases). This CDR3 is built from 14 residues. V lost 6 bases, J lost 3 bases, and 14 bases lay in between. Looked up from germline, CDR1 is KGHSH and CDR2 is LQKENI. DNA of the CDR3: TGTGCCAGCTCGCCCTATCTGGGGGACACTGAAGCTTTCTTT. Translated: CASSPYLGDTEAFF.

V is TRBV18 and J is TRBJ2-3; D uncertain. This CDR3 contains 14 residues. CDR1 and CDR2 from the germline V gene are KGHSH and LQKENI. Trimming shortened V by 2 bases and J by 3 bases, and 9 bases separated the two germline ends. The CDR3 sequence: CASSPFSRTDTQYF. CDR3 DNA sequence: TGTGCCAGCTCACCATTTTCACGTACAGATACGCAGTATTTT.

V and J are TRBV6-5 and TRBJ1-6; a weak D match, TRBD1 (5 bases). The CDR3 covers 15 residues. V gave up 6 bases and J gave up 7 bases, with 16 bases separating them. The germline V gene has CDR1 MNHEY and CDR2 SVGAGI. Written as DNA, the CDR3 is TGTGCCAGCAGCCCCAGGAGGGGCGGCAATTCACCCCTCCACTTT. It encodes CASSPRRGGNSPLHF.

V gene TRBV19 combines with J gene TRBJ1-6; D is ambiguous. V was shortened by 7 bases and J by 9 bases, with 22 bases between the two germline ends. This CDR3 contains 16 residues. Germline assignment: CDR1 LNHDA and CDR2 SQIVND (reference sequence). The DNA of the CDR3 is TGTGCCAGTAACGCCCAAAAGGGCAGCCCTATTTCACCCCTCCACTTT. It codes for CASNAQKGSPISPLHF.

This rearrangement joins TRBV11-2 to TRBJ1-3, with a weak D call TRBD1 (6 bases). From germline, CDR1 is SGHAT and CDR2 FQNNGV. This CDR3 contains 15 residues. Trimming took off 4 bases at V and 2 bases at J, with 12 bases between the two ends. In DNA, the CDR3 is TGTGCCAGCAGCTCTATACAGGGCGCTGGAAACACCATATATTTT. Translating gives CASSSIQGAGNTIYF.

The chain has TRBV18 and TRBJ2-2; either TRBD1 or TRBD2 may fit D (5 bases each). V was trimmed by 2 bases and J by 4 bases, leaving 8 bases between them. CDR1 is KGHSH and CDR2 is LQKENI in the germline V gene. The length of the CDR3 is 14 residues. CDR3 sequence (DNA): TGTGCCAGCTCACCAGGGACGGTCACCGGGGAGCTGTTTTTT. Its translation is CASSPGTVTGELFF.

Only one count was recorded for this clone. This chain links TRBV6-1 with TRBJ2-2; 11 bases agree with TRBD2. The CDR3 covers 16 residues. CDR1 and CDR2 (germline): MNHNS, SASEGT. The J segment lost 3 bases and the V segment lost 2 bases, leaving 2 bases of the junction unmatched. The CDR3 region has the DNA TGTGCCAGCAGTGAACTAGCGGGGGGCTACACCGGGGAGCTGTTTTTT. Residues: CASSELAGGYTGELFF.

The rearrangement joins TRBV10-3 to TRBJ2-3, with D uncertain. The CDR3 runs 12 residues. The germline gives CDR1 ENHRY, CDR2 SYGVKD. The V end was cut by 5 bases, the J end by 3 bases, with 6 bases between. This chain's CDR3 is CAISKQTDTQYF. The CDR3 bases are TGTGCCATCAGTAAGCAGACAGATACGCAGTATTTT.

The CDR3 loop reads CASSNGGTGSQPQHF. The CDR3 DNA reads TGTGCCAGCAGTAACGGGGGGACAGGGAGTCAGCCCCAGCATTTT. The chain has TRBV6-5 and TRBJ1-5, with 9 nucleotides matching TRBD1. The CDR3 totals 15 residues. Germline CDR1 is MNHEY and CDR2 is SVGAGI. V was clipped by 5 bases and J by 6 bases; unmatched bases: 8.